This TCR beta chain was identified in a study of CD8 T cells in Susac syndrome (dated by TCRdb to between 2018 and 2021). As for the study more broadly: Whether CD8+ T cell activation and differentiation in Susac syndrome was antigen driven was tested using repertoire sequencing. The clonality of the CD8+ T cell repertoire was compared across some eleven healthy donors, around 14 Susac syndrome patients and under 18 multiple sclerosis patients. Overall results and qualifications from the work: The study acknowledged that relatively few individuals were included in the TCR sequencing and HLA analysis.

RNA was extracted using the RNeasy kit, and about 0.45 to 1 microgram was reverse transcribed with random hexamers. TCR beta CDR3 regions were amplified with the immunoSEQ multiplex PCR assay covering 54 Vbeta and 13 Jbeta segments. PCR amplification bias was corrected using a synthetic template baseline for primer optimization and computational correction. Turning to the authors' computational methods: Only productive sequences were kept, with reads annotated to V, D and J genes according to IMGT and analyzed in immunoSEQ Analyzer. To calculate clonality, Shannon entropy was normalized by log2 of the number of productive unique sequences and then subtracted from one. For each patient and control, public and private clones were evaluated within the 100 most prevalent clones. Clones were defined as Susac-specific if absent from the healthy and MS cohorts, from approximately 1,100 published viral clones and from other ImmuneACCESS disease sequences. TCRdb reprocessed the public reads (quality trimming at Q25 with fastp, clone calling with MiXCR) and kept in-frame beta chains. Entries are consolidated by CDR3 protein sequence, retaining the most common genes and DNA. TCRdb's processing, not the study's, gives the V and J calls here. In all, the sample holds about 440,000 distinct CDR3 sequences, and roughly 85% of those were seen once. The ten largest make up about 0.12% of the sample.

In regard to this clonotype: What antigen it recognizes has not been identified. Per-base quality was not reported, and no clone a single base away is much larger than it.

Peripheral blood CD8+ and CD4+ T cells from healthy donors, Susac syndrome patients and multiple sclerosis patients were profiled by high-throughput TCR beta sequencing. Multiple sclerosis controls were treatment-naive patients with stable or active relapsing-remitting disease fulfilling revised McDonald criteria. Bulk CD8+ and CD4+ T cells were purified by magnetic negative isolation, whereas CD8+ TEMRA cells were enriched by FACS. Blood was collected in EDTA tubes and processed within 24 hours, with PBMCs isolated through density gradient centrifugation. PBMCs intended for TCR sequencing were frozen in liquid nitrogen and were later thawed in a 37 degrees C water bath. The sorted or isolated CD4+, CD8+ and CD8+ TEMRA cells reached a purity of at least 90%. The germline V end is reduced by 4 bases and the J end by 1 base; junction bases left unmatched: 17. According to the germline V gene (reference sequence), CDR1 reads LNHDA and CDR2 reads SQIVND. The CDR3 holds 19 amino acids from the cysteine to the phenylalanine. Only the CDR3 DNA is retained, 57 bases long and in frame from the first base.

The sample comprised CD8+ T cells from PBMCs. The TCR sequence derives from a human donor with multiple sclerosis. The chain is encoded by TRBV19 joined to TRBJ1-1, with 8 middle bases fitting TRBD1. CDR3 region: CASSTALDRDESANTEAFF. The sequenced DNA: TGTGCCAGTAGTACCGCATTGGACAGGGATGAATCGGCGAACACTGAAGCTTTCTTT.